Each of the 12 T cell receptor beta chains below was sequenced from the same sample in a study of cytomegalovirus exposure and HLA in healthy donors. Vbeta (60) and Jbeta (13) primers were used in the PCR. This table comes from immunoSEQ multiplex PCR, and its TCRdb copy is limited to in-frame clones, with some not included. The sample has approximately 140,000 clones; around 78% are singletons. The sequenced material came from PBMCs. Receptors originate from a woman between 18 and 29 years old in good health and CMV-seronegative.

J is TRBJ2-7 and V is TRBV7-6; possible D gene TRBD2, 5 bases. CDR3 size: 14 residues. CDR1 is SGHVS and CDR2 is FNYEAQ in the germline V gene. Trimming took off 1 base at V and 2 bases at J, with 9 bases between the two ends. CDR3 loop: CASSLGGSPYEQYF. Here the CDR3 DNA reads TGTGCCAGCAGCTTAGGAGGGAGTCCCTACGAGCAGTACTTC. Combining the CDR3 with reference TRBV7-6 and TRBJ2-7 gives the whole variable domain GAGVSQSPRYKVTKRGQDVALRCDPISGHVSLYWYRQALGQGPEFLTYFNYEAQQDKSGLPNDRFSAERPEGSISTLTIQRTEQRDSAMYRCASSLGGSPYEQYFGPGTRLTVT.

The chain has TRBV7-6 and TRBJ2-7; D ambiguous. Germline assignment: CDR1 SGHVS and CDR2 FNYEAQ. There are 13 residues in the CDR3. Trimming removed 0 bases from V and 3 bases from J, with 6 bases in between. CDR3 coding DNA: TGTGCCAGCAGCTTAGCGGGCCGCTACGAGCAGTACTTC. It specifies CASSLAGRYEQYF.

The rearrangement links TRBV6-1 to TRBJ1-1, with 7 nucleotides matching TRBD1. V lost 3 bases, J lost 3 bases, and 4 bases stayed unmatched. CDR3 length: 14 amino acids. Germline V lookup: CDR1 MNHNS, CDR2 SASEGT. The CDR3, as DNA: TGTGCCAGCAGTGACCACAGGGGTTACACTGAAGCTTTCTTT. It encodes CASSDHRGYTEAFF.

The chain couples TRBV11-3 to TRBJ1-1; D unresolved. There are 13 residues in the CDR3. Germline loops: CDR1 SGHNT, CDR2 YENEEA. V lost 5 bases and J 0 bases, leaving 7 bases between the germline ends. The CDR3 protein is CASSREVNTEAFF. CDR3 DNA: TGTGCCAGCAGCCGGGAGGTGAACACTGAAGCTTTCTTT. The whole variable domain, remainder taken from reference TRBV11-3 and TRBJ1-1, is EAGVVQSPRYKIIEKKQPVAFWCNPISGHNTLYWYLQNLGQGPELLIRYENEEAVDDSQLPKDRFSAERLKGVDSTLKIQPAELGDSAVYLCASSREVNTEAFFGQGTRLTVV.

The V call is TRBV29-1, the J call TRBJ1-1; D uncertain. The CDR3 covers 12 residues. From germline, CDR1 is SQVTM and CDR2 ANQGSEA. V was trimmed by 4 bases and J by 5 bases, leaving 11 bases between them. The CDR3 nucleotides read TGCAGCGTTGCGAAAGAGAATACTGAAGCTTTCTTT. This codes for CSVAKENTEAFF. The full variable domain, rest sourced from reference TRBV29-1 and TRBJ1-1, is SAVISQKPSRDICQRGTSLTIQCQVDSQVTMMFWYRQQPGQSLTLIATANQGSEATYESGFVIDKFPISRPNLTFSTLTVSNMSPEDSSIYLCSVAKENTEAFFGQGTRLTVV.

V and J are TRBV27 and TRBJ1-5, with 8 bases aligning to TRBD1. CDR3 length equals 14 residues. The V gene end was trimmed by 3 bases and the J gene end by 6 bases; junction bases not matched to a gene: 4. Germline V gives CDR1 MNHEY, CDR2 SMNVEV (reference sequence). Written as DNA, the CDR3 is TGTGCCAGCAGTTTGGACAGGGAGACTCAGCCCCAGCATTTT. It is translated as CASSLDRETQPQHF.

This clone was counted between two and nine times. The chain joins TRBV5-1 to TRBJ1-1; maybe TRBD1 (6 bases). Germline lookup yields CDR1 SGHRS and CDR2 YFSETQ. Trimming stripped 4 bases from V and 1 base from J, with 14 bases between. CDR3 size: 15 residues. In DNA, the CDR3 is TGCGCCAGCAGCCGTGCCGGACAGACGAACACTGAAGCTTTCTTT. Amino acid sequence: CASSRAGQTNTEAFF.

The chain has TRBV9 and TRBJ1-1; D is uncertain. Trimming took off 0 bases at V and 5 bases at J, with 14 bases between the two ends. This CDR3 has 15 amino acids. The germline gives CDR1 SGDLS, CDR2 YYNGEE. CDR3 amino acids: CASSVAPGGGTEAFF. DNA for the CDR3: TGTGCCAGCAGCGTAGCACCAGGAGGAGGAACTGAAGCTTTCTTT.

The rearrangement links TRBV29-1 to TRBJ2-3; D possibly corresponds to TRBD1 (6 bases). V lost 4 bases, J lost 5 bases, and 10 bases lay in between. The CDR3 extends over 12 amino acids. CDR1 is SQVTM, CDR2 ANQGSEA, per germline. This chain's CDR3 is CSVVTGLDTQYF. The CDR3 DNA is TGCAGCGTTGTCACAGGGTTAGATACGCAGTATTTT.

The V and J genes are TRBV27 and TRBJ1-2; no definite D call. The V gene's germline CDR1 is MNHEY and CDR2 SMNVEV (reference sequence). V was pared by 6 bases and J by 3 bases, with 11 bases between. The CDR3 covers 13 residues. The DNA for the CDR3 is TGTGCCAGCAGCCCCGGAGTACACTATGGCTACACCTTC. It yields the protein CASSPGVHYGYTF.

The chain combines TRBV6-5 with TRBJ1-1; tentatively, D is TRBD1 (6 bases). Germline V gene lookup returns CDR1 MNHEY and CDR2 SVGAGI. The CDR3 runs 13 residues. Trimming left V 6 bases short and J 1 base short, with 9 bases between. DNA for the CDR3: TGTGCCAGCAGCCTAGGGGGGAACACTGAAGCTTTCTTT. It translates to CASSLGGNTEAFF.

V gene TRBV7-8 combines with J gene TRBJ2-1; TRBD2 matches at 9 bases. The CDR3 contains 17 residues. V shed 1 base, J shed 6 bases, and the junction held 10 bases outside the gene matches. In germline, CDR1 is SGHVS, CDR2 FQNEAQ. Written as DNA, the CDR3 is TGTGCCAGCAGCTTAGTGGGCGGGAGGGCCGGTCTCAATGAGCAGTTCTTC. The encoded protein is CASSLVGGRAGLNEQFF.